The source of this TCR beta chain is a study of T cell repertoires in cytomegalovirus infection. Study summary: A matching HLA type, together with CMV infection, was signaled by public TCR beta signatures.

TCRdb re-analysed the reads in MiXCR, keeping a single row per CDR3 protein. The sample holds around 270,000 distinct CDR3 sequences, over 8% seen once. With regard to this clonotype: Its antigen remains unidentified.

Germline V gene data show CDR1 as WNHNN and CDR2 as SYGVQD (reference sequence). The V end lost 0 bases, the J end lost 5 bases, and 14 bases lay between the germline ends. This CDR3 comprises 16 residues. Findings and caveats of the study: Accumulated public TCR beta family frequency recognized individuals carrying CMV together with the relevant HLA. Dominating the ex vivo response were HLA-C-restricted CMV-specific TCR beta clonotypes.

This TCR was sampled from a human donor in good health (CMV status not recorded). Some clones in this sample may be carry-over from other donors' samples. The sequencing input was PBMCs. The rearrangement uses TRBV10-1 and TRBJ1-5; perhaps TRBD1 as D (5 bases). The CDR3 sequence is CASSESWGGVDQPQHF. CDR3 DNA: TGCGCCAGCAGTGAGTCGTGGGGCGGTGTAGATCAGCCCCAGCATTTT.